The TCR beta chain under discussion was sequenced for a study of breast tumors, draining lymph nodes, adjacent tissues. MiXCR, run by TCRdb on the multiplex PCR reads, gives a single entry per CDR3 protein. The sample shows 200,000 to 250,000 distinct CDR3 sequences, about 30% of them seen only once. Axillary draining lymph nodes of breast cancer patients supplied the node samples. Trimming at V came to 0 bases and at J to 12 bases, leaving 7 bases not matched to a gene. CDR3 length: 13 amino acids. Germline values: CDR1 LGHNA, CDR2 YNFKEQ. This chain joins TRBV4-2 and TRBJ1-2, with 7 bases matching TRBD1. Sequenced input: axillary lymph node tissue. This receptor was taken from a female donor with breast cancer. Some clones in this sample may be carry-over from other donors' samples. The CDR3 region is CASSQDQGGGNTF. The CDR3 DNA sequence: TGTGCCAGCAGCCAAGATCAGGGGGGTGGAAACACCTTC.